This T cell receptor beta chain came from a study of OX40 agonist ivuxolimab in advanced cancers. Study context: Patients receiving dose escalation had hepatocellular carcinoma, melanoma, renal cell or head and neck cancer. Notes on the study in general: Certain nonresponders likewise exhibited a low normalized T-cell clonal expansion.

On this clone itself: Its matching antigen is unknown.

The protocol was immunoSEQ multiplex PCR, while the TCRdb copy is restricted to in-frame clones and leaves out a portion. The table lists 66,000 or so clones, more than 65% of them singletons. The CDR3 is 14 residues long. The V gene's germline CDR1 is ENHRY and CDR2 SYGVKD. V lost 8 bases to trimming and J lost 0 bases, with 11 bases between them. Autoimmune disease history or systemic immunosuppression was exclusionary. Material: CD4+ or CD8+ T cells sorted from blood, obtained in a trial of the OX40 agonist ivuxolimab. The receptor comes from an adult with an advanced solid tumor such as melanoma, head and neck, liver or kidney cancer. The chain carries TRBV10-3 and TRBJ1-5, with D hard to call. CDR3 loop: CAIGREYSNQPQHF. In DNA form, the CDR3 reads TGTGCCATCGGCCGGGAATATAGCAATCAGCCCCAGCATTTT.